This T cell receptor (beta chain) was sequenced for a study of blood T cell repertoires in COVID-19. Study overall: Donors in the United States, Italy and Spain gave samples during acute or convalescent COVID-19.

The table came from immunoSEQ multiplex PCR; TCRdb's copy has only in-frame clones and leaves some out. The sample carries about 490,000 clones, approximately 85% recorded once. The sequence was collected from a human donor in a cohort sampled during active COVID-19. Sequencing was performed on peripheral blood.

CDR3 sequence (DNA): TGTGCCAGCTCACCACCGATCGCGGGCGACAATGAGCAGTTCTTC. Translation gives CASSPPIAGDNEQFF. The chain joins TRBV18 to TRBJ2-1; TRBD2 is a possible D gene (5 bases). This CDR3 region has 15 residues. Trimming stripped 0 bases from V and 5 bases from J, with 11 bases between. The germline gives CDR1 KGHSH, CDR2 LQKENI.